The rows below give T cell receptor beta chains drawn from one sample of a study of graft-versus-host responses after intestinal transplantation. Produced via immunoSEQ multiplex PCR; TCRdb's table is partial and in-frame only. The sample comprises 90,000 to 150,000 clones, 85% to 95% of which are singletons, and roughly 3% rests with the top ten. These TCRs are of unknown antigen specificity. The starting material was unstimulated CD8+ T cells sorted from spleen or lymph node cells, obtained before intestinal transplant. These receptor sequences come from a human donor who received an intestinal transplant. CDR3s include the opening cysteine and the closing phenylalanine or tryptophan. The D gene is left open where the match is weak. Clone size is given for some rows only: seen once, a few or many times, or a class if the clone is expanded.

d_call: TRBD2; j_call: TRBJ2-7; v_call: TRBV9; clone_size: .; cdr3_aa: CASSEGGTSGYYEQYF; cdr3_nt: TGTGCCAGCAGCGAGGGAGGGACTAGCGGCTACTACGAGCAGTACTTC
d_call: .; j_call: TRBJ1-6; v_call: TRBV5-6; clone_size: .; cdr3_aa: CASSFADPYNSPLHF; cdr3_nt: TGTGCCAGCAGCTTTGCCGATCCATATAATTCACCCCTCCACTTT
d_call: TRBD1; j_call: TRBJ2-1; v_call: TRBV28; clone_size: .; cdr3_aa: CASSWTGYNEQFF; cdr3_nt: TGTGCCAGCAGTTGGACAGGGTACAATGAGCAGTTCTTC
d_call: TRBD1; j_call: TRBJ1-5; v_call: TRBV15; clone_size: once; cdr3_aa: CATSRSRQGNQPQHF; cdr3_nt: TGTGCCACCAGCAGAAGTCGACAGGGTAATCAGCCCCAGCATTTT
d_call: TRBD2; j_call: TRBJ2-5; v_call: TRBV9; clone_size: .; cdr3_aa: CASSGTSGKETQYF; cdr3_nt: TGTGCCAGCAGCGGGACTAGCGGGAAAGAGACCCAGTACTTC
d_call: .; j_call: TRBJ2-1; v_call: TRBV13; clone_size: .; cdr3_aa: CASSLVGGNEQFF; cdr3_nt: TGTGCCAGCAGCTTAGTAGGGGGCAATGAGCAGTTCTTC
d_call: .; j_call: TRBJ1-2; v_call: TRBV13; clone_size: .; cdr3_aa: CASSRQRYGYTF; cdr3_nt: TGTGCCAGCAGCAGACAGCGCTATGGCTACACCTTC
d_call: TRBD2; j_call: TRBJ2-1; v_call: TRBV9; clone_size: .; cdr3_aa: CASSGSSGFSYNEQFF; cdr3_nt: TGTGCCAGCAGCGGAAGTAGCGGGTTCTCCTACAATGAGCAGTTCTTC
d_call: .; j_call: TRBJ2-6; v_call: TRBV6-9; clone_size: .; cdr3_aa: CASSYGSSGANVLTF; cdr3_nt: TGTGCCAGCAGTTACGGGAGCTCTGGGGCCAACGTCCTGACTTTC
d_call: .; j_call: TRBJ1-2; v_call: TRBV4-2; clone_size: .; cdr3_aa: CASSLLRTETRGYTF; cdr3_nt: TGTGCCAGCAGCCTTCTACGGACGGAAACAAGAGGCTACACCTTC
d_call: TRBD2; j_call: TRBJ2-7; v_call: TRBV6-1; clone_size: few; cdr3_aa: CASSRDFSGRASQYF; cdr3_nt: TGTGCCAGCAGCCGAGATTTTAGCGGGAGGGCCAGCCAGTACTTC
d_call: TRBD2; j_call: TRBJ2-7; v_call: TRBV7-9; clone_size: .; cdr3_aa: CASSPSLGGASAGGYEQYF; cdr3_nt: TGTGCCAGCAGCCCTTCCTTAGGTGGGGCCAGCGCGGGGGGCTACGAGCAGTACTTC
d_call: TRBD2; j_call: TRBJ2-5; v_call: TRBV6-1; clone_size: .; cdr3_aa: CASSWLAGRETQYF; cdr3_nt: TGTGCCAGCAGTTGGCTAGCGGGAAGAGAGACCCAGTACTTC
d_call: TRBD2; j_call: TRBJ2-7; v_call: TRBV6-5; clone_size: .; cdr3_aa: CASADGTSEYEQYF; cdr3_nt: TGTGCCAGCGCAGATGGGACTAGCGAATACGAGCAGTACTTC
d_call: .; j_call: TRBJ1-2; v_call: TRBV6-6; clone_size: .; cdr3_aa: CASSYARVGDNYGYTF; cdr3_nt: TGTGCCAGCAGTTACGCCAGGGTGGGAGATAACTATGGCTACACCTTC
d_call: .; j_call: TRBJ2-7; v_call: TRBV11-3; clone_size: .; cdr3_aa: CASSGGDRSEQYF; cdr3_nt: TGTGCCAGCAGCGGGGGGGACAGGAGCGAGCAGTACTTC
d_call: .; j_call: TRBJ2-3; v_call: TRBV21-1; clone_size: .; cdr3_aa: CASSKDKLLGPTDTQYF; cdr3_nt: TGTGCCAGCAGCAAAGATAAGCTCCTGGGGCCCACAGATACGCAGTATTTT
d_call: .; j_call: TRBJ2-7; v_call: TRBV19; clone_size: .; cdr3_aa: CASSSGMTYEQYF; cdr3_nt: TGTGCCAGTAGTAGCGGAATGACCTACGAGCAGTACTTC
d_call: TRBD1; j_call: TRBJ2-7; v_call: TRBV27; clone_size: .; cdr3_aa: CASSWGTATYEQYF; cdr3_nt: TGTGCCAGCAGTTGGGGGACAGCTACCTACGAGCAGTACTTC
d_call: .; j_call: TRBJ2-7; v_call: TRBV7-8; clone_size: once; cdr3_aa: CASSLEQVGPMWGEQYF; cdr3_nt: TGTGCCAGCAGCCTAGAGCAGGTCGGCCCCATGTGGGGCGAGCAGTACTTC
d_call: .; j_call: TRBJ2-1; v_call: TRBV6-5; clone_size: once; cdr3_aa: CASSPDSVNEQFF; cdr3_nt: TGTGCCAGCAGTCCGGACAGCGTGAATGAGCAGTTCTTC
d_call: .; j_call: TRBJ1-4; v_call: TRBV12-1; clone_size: .; cdr3_aa: CASSPTRGQGSNEKLFF; cdr3_nt: TGTGCCAGCAGCCCGACCAGGGGACAGGGTTCTAATGAAAAACTGTTTTTT
d_call: TRBD2; j_call: TRBJ2-5; v_call: TRBV19; clone_size: .; cdr3_aa: CASSIGAGDETQYF; cdr3_nt: TGTGCCAGTAGTATAGGAGCGGGAGACGAGACCCAGTACTTC
d_call: .; j_call: TRBJ2-1; v_call: TRBV6-4; clone_size: .; cdr3_aa: CASSDSLQGEQFF; cdr3_nt: TGTGCCAGCAGTGACTCATTACAGGGTGAGCAGTTCTTC
d_call: TRBD2; j_call: TRBJ2-7; v_call: TRBV7-7; clone_size: .; cdr3_aa: CASSPGPAGGDEQYF; cdr3_nt: TGTGCTAGCAGCCCTGGGCCAGCGGGAGGCGACGAGCAGTACTTC
d_call: TRBD2; j_call: TRBJ2-1; v_call: TRBV9; clone_size: .; cdr3_aa: CASGFGRAERYDEQFF; cdr3_nt: TGTGCCAGCGGGTTCGGGAGGGCCGAGAGGTACGATGAGCAGTTCTTC
d_call: TRBD2; j_call: TRBJ2-7; v_call: TRBV19; clone_size: .; cdr3_aa: CASSIAGLAGDYEQYF; cdr3_nt: TGTGCCAGTAGTATAGCGGGACTAGCGGGAGACTACGAGCAGTACTTC
d_call: .; j_call: TRBJ2-7; v_call: TRBV2; clone_size: .; cdr3_aa: CATAERDGLSEQYF; cdr3_nt: TGTGCCACCGCAGAAAGGGACGGACTTTCCGAGCAGTACTTC
d_call: TRBD1; j_call: TRBJ2-7; v_call: TRBV27; clone_size: .; cdr3_aa: CASKQGTPYEQYF; cdr3_nt: TGTGCCAGCAAACAGGGGACCCCCTACGAGCAGTACTTC
d_call: .; j_call: TRBJ2-7; v_call: TRBV6-1; clone_size: .; cdr3_aa: CASSFYEQYF; cdr3_nt: TGTGCCAGCAGTTTCTACGAGCAGTACTTC
d_call: .; j_call: TRBJ2-2; v_call: TRBV27; clone_size: .; cdr3_aa: CASRVIGPGELFF; cdr3_nt: TGTGCCAGCAGGGTCATCGGGCCCGGGGAGCTGTTTTTT
d_call: .; j_call: TRBJ1-5; v_call: TRBV6-5; clone_size: once; cdr3_aa: CASSPRGYNQPQHF; cdr3_nt: TGTGCCAGCAGTCCCCGGGGGTACAATCAGCCCCAGCATTTT
d_call: .; j_call: TRBJ2-7; v_call: TRBV7-9; clone_size: .; cdr3_aa: CASSQEGGVGGRNEQYF; cdr3_nt: TGTGCCAGCAGCCAAGAAGGGGGAGTCGGAGGTAGGAACGAGCAGTACTTC
d_call: TRBD2; j_call: TRBJ2-7; v_call: TRBV28; clone_size: .; cdr3_aa: CASSFRETSGSSYEQYF; cdr3_nt: TGTGCCAGCAGTTTTAGGGAGACTAGCGGGAGCTCCTACGAGCAGTACTTC
d_call: TRBD2; j_call: TRBJ2-7; v_call: TRBV4-1; clone_size: .; cdr3_aa: CASSQGAGGSYEQYF; cdr3_nt: TGCGCCAGCAGCCAAGGAGCGGGAGGCTCCTACGAGCAGTACTTC
d_call: .; j_call: TRBJ2-3; v_call: TRBV28; clone_size: .; cdr3_aa: CASSFAGRADTQYF; cdr3_nt: TGTGCCAGCAGTTTTGCGGGGCGCGCTGATACGCAGTATTTT
d_call: TRBD2; j_call: TRBJ2-7; v_call: TRBV30; clone_size: .; cdr3_aa: CALIAGSYEQYF; cdr3_nt: TGTGCCTTAATAGCGGGGTCCTACGAGCAGTACTTC
d_call: .; j_call: TRBJ2-7; v_call: TRBV7-7; clone_size: .; cdr3_aa: CASSLSTNYEQYF; cdr3_nt: TGTGCCAGCAGCTTATCGACAAACTACGAGCAGTACTTC
d_call: .; j_call: TRBJ1-4; v_call: TRBV9; clone_size: .; cdr3_aa: CASSPIGTNEKLFF; cdr3_nt: TGTGCCAGCAGCCCAATAGGGACTAATGAAAAACTGTTTTTT
d_call: .; j_call: TRBJ1-1; v_call: TRBV9; clone_size: .; cdr3_aa: CASSPQFWGGQAEAFF; cdr3_nt: TGTGCCAGCAGCCCCCAGTTCTGGGGGGGGCAAGCTGAAGCTTTCTTT
d_call: .; j_call: TRBJ2-7; v_call: TRBV11-1; clone_size: .; cdr3_aa: CASSLWQDEQYF; cdr3_nt: TGTGCCAGCAGCTTATGGCAAGACGAGCAGTACTTC
d_call: TRBD1; j_call: TRBJ2-4; v_call: TRBV28; clone_size: .; cdr3_aa: CASSWQGAYIQYF; cdr3_nt: TGTGCCAGCAGTTGGCAGGGGGCATACATTCAGTACTTC
d_call: .; j_call: TRBJ2-2; v_call: TRBV10-3; clone_size: .; cdr3_aa: CGTANTGELFF; cdr3_nt: TGTGGGACAGCGAACACCGGGGAGCTGTTTTTT
d_call: .; j_call: TRBJ2-1; v_call: TRBV15; clone_size: .; cdr3_aa: CATSSLYNEQFF; cdr3_nt: TGTGCCACCAGCAGCCTCTACAATGAGCAGTTCTTC
d_call: .; j_call: TRBJ2-3; v_call: TRBV7-8; clone_size: .; cdr3_aa: CASSSSGYTQYF; cdr3_nt: TGTGCCAGCAGTTCGAGCGGGTATACGCAGTATTTT
d_call: .; j_call: TRBJ1-1; v_call: TRBV7-9; clone_size: .; cdr3_aa: CASSPPGGPEAFF; cdr3_nt: TGTGCCAGCAGCCCCCCGGGGGGACCTGAAGCTTTCTTT